This T cell receptor (beta chain) was identified during a study of blood T cell repertoires in COVID-19. Generated by immunoSEQ multiplex PCR, the TCRdb table keeps only in-frame clones and is missing some. The repertoire holds around 370,000 clones, with approximately 91% as singletons. Worth noting for this clone: The junction does not match germline at one end; this may be a read error.

CDR1 is GTSNPN, CDR2 SVGIG, per germline (reference sequence). The CDR3 is 13 amino acids. The rearrangement uses TRBV30 and TRBJ1-1, with 11 bases matching TRBD1. The TCR sequence derives from a woman in her 70s with COVID-19, enrolled during active disease. Sequencing was done on a sample of peripheral blood. CDR3 residues: CAWSVGQGAEAFF. The CDR3 DNA is TGTGCCTGGAGTGTAGGACAGGGGGCTGAGGCTTTCTTT.